Listed here are 6 T cell receptor beta chains from one sample, sequenced in a study of blood T cells in healthy people across ages. The use of a sample-barcoded 5' primer and a J-beta primer mix characterized a second PCR of about 7 to 12 cycles. MiXCR, run by TCRdb on the 5' RACE reads, gives a single entry per CDR3 protein. The sample consists of over 1,500,000 distinct CDR3 sequences, around 40% of them appearing once. Sequences were obtained from blood. The receptor source for this set is a human donor in good health.

This sequence joins TRBV7-2 and TRBJ1-2; no reliable D call. Trimming left V 5 bases short and J 8 bases short, with 12 bases between. This CDR3 comprises 12 residues. Germline CDR1 reads SGHTA; CDR2 reads FQGNSA. CDR3 region: CASSTWTDGYTF. The DNA of the CDR3 is TGTGCCAGCAGCACATGGACGGACGGCTACACCTTC. Based on the CDR3 plus reference TRBV7-2 and TRBJ1-2, the full variable domain is GAGVSQSPSNKVTEKGKDVELRCDPISGHTALYWYRQSLGQGLEFLIYFQGNSAPDKSGLPSDRFSAERTGGSVSTLTIQRTQQEDSAVYLCASSTWTDGYTFGSGTRLTVV.

A note on this clonotype: At one end, the junction sequence differs from germline, possibly due to a read error. The rearrangement joins TRBV25-1 to TRBJ2-4; D call uncertain. The J call may not be correct, given that the DNA end is closer to TRBJ2-7. The CDR3 runs 14 residues. CDR1 is MGHDK, CDR2 SYGVNS, per germline. The CDR3 DNA reads TGTGCCAACAGTGAATTTGTCGGTACGACCGAGCAGTACTTC. Residues: CANSEFVGTTEQYF.

The rearrangement links TRBV6-2 or TRBV6-3 to TRBJ1-2, with D maybe TRBD1 (6 bases). The germline V gene encodes CDR1 MNHEY and CDR2 SVGEGT. This CDR3 is 14 amino acids long. V lost 6 bases and J lost 5, with 16 bases in between. In DNA, the CDR3 is TGTGCCAGCAGAGAGTCCGGGACACCTTATGGCTACACCTTC. This codes for CASRESGTPYGYTF.

This sequence joins TRBV7-6 and TRBJ2-7, with 8 nucleotides matching TRBD1. Germline trimming cut 4 bases from V and 3 bases from J; bases unmatched to any gene: 5. Germline CDR1 reads SGHVS; CDR2 reads FNYEAQ. This CDR3 has 14 amino acids. The CDR3 sequence is CASSSGTGHYEQYF. The DNA of the CDR3 is TGTGCCAGCAGCTCCGGGACAGGTCACTACGAGCAGTACTTC.

The CDR3, as DNA: TGTGCCAGCAATGCGCCCCGGGGCAGGGGGTTGGATCAGCCCCAGCATTTT. Translating it yields CASNAPRGRGLDQPQHF. This sequence joins TRBV6-2 or TRBV6-3 and TRBJ1-5, with TRBD1 matching over 7 bases. Germline-derived CDR1 and CDR2 are MNHEY and SVGEGT. The CDR3 loop spans 17 amino acids. V was clipped by 7 bases and J by 5 bases; unmatched bases: 17.

The chain links TRBV5-1 to TRBJ2-1; D is uncertain. From germline, CDR1 is SGHRS and CDR2 YFSETQ. V was shortened by 0 bases and J by 9 bases, with 7 bases between the two germline ends. The CDR3 totals 12 residues. The CDR3 is CASSLDPSEQFF. CDR3 sequence (DNA): TGCGCCAGCAGCTTGGATCCCAGTGAGCAGTTCTTC.